Listed below are T cell receptor beta chains from one sample, sequenced in a study of CD8 T cells in Susac syndrome. Each CDR3 protein is one row after TCRdb ran MiXCR on the immunoSEQ multiplex PCR reads. The sample carries 200,000 or so distinct CDR3 sequences, roughly 96% recorded once. The specimen sequenced was CD4+ T cells from PBMCs. These receptors were obtained from a human donor with multiple sclerosis. CDR3s include the opening cysteine and the closing phenylalanine or tryptophan. A D gene is named only where the DNA matches it firmly. Clone size is given for some rows only: seen once, a few or many times, or a class if the clone is expanded.

TRBV5-1	NA	NA	TRBJ2-1	TGCGCCAGCAGCTTGGCCCCGGGGACCTACAATGAGCAGTTCTTC	CASSLAPGTYNEQFF
TRBV13	once	NA	TRBJ2-1	TGTGCCAGCAGCTTAGGGGTCTACAGAGGACCCAATGAGCAGTTCTTC	CASSLGVYRGPNEQFF
TRBV29-1	few	TRBD1	TRBJ2-7	TGCAGCGTTCTCCGGGACAGGGCTTCGAACGAGCAGTACTTC	CSVLRDRASNEQYF
TRBV29-1	NA	TRBD2	TRBJ2-7	TGCAGCGTTGCGAATAGCGGGGGATACCGTTACGAGCAGTACTTC	CSVANSGGYRYEQYF
TRBV30	NA	TRBD1	TRBJ1-5	TGTGCCTGGGGGACAGCGCATCAGCCCCAGCATTTT	CAWGTAHQPQHF
TRBV9	NA	TRBD2	TRBJ2-5	TGTGCCAGCAGCCCGACCCGCCGGGAGGCAGAGACCCAGTACTTC	CASSPTRREAETQYF
TRBV27	NA	NA	TRBJ1-4	TGTGCCAGCAGCAAGGTGCCTTACGAAAAACTGTTTTTT	CASSKVPYEKLFF
TRBV30	NA	NA	TRBJ2-4	TGTGCCTGGAGTGTAGGGGTCCTGGAAAACATTCAGTACTTC	CAWSVGVLENIQYF
TRBV11-2	NA	NA	TRBJ1-1	TGTGCCAGCAGCTTTTCGGTGAACACTGAAGCTTTCTTT	CASSFSVNTEAFF
TRBV7-3	NA	NA	TRBJ2-5	TGTGCCAGCAGTTTATGGGGGGCAGAGACCCAGTACTTC	CASSLWGAETQYF
TRBV20-1	NA	NA	TRBJ2-5	TGCAGTGCATCAAGACCCAGTAAATTACAAGAGACCCAGTACTTC	CSASRPSKLQETQYF
TRBV12-3/TRBV12-4	NA	NA	TRBJ2-6	TGTGCCAGCAGTTTGACCGGGGCCAACGTCCTGACTTTC	CASSLTGANVLTF
TRBV7-9	once	NA	TRBJ1-3	TGTGCCAGCAGCTTGGCTCTCGGGACTCCGTCTGGAAACACCATATATTTT	CASSLALGTPSGNTIYF
TRBV20-1	NA	TRBD2	TRBJ2-7	TGCAGTGCTAGGCCCGCCGTGGCTAGCGGGAGCTACGAGCAGTACTTC	CSARPAVASGSYEQYF
TRBV24-1	NA	TRBD2	TRBJ2-3	TGTGCCACCAGTGATCGGCGGGAGTGGCCCACAGATACGCAGTATTTT	CATSDRREWPTDTQYF
TRBV12-3/TRBV12-4	NA	TRBD2	TRBJ2-7	TGTGCCAGCAGTCAGCGGGAGAGCTCCTACGAGCAGTACTTC	CASSQRESSYEQYF
TRBV5-4	NA	NA	TRBJ1-2	TGTGCCAGCAGCTTCAAAGGGCGGGACGGCTACACCTTC	CASSFKGRDGYTF
TRBV5-4	NA	NA	TRBJ1-5	TGTGCCAGCAGGCCTCAGCCCCAGCATTTT	CASRPQPQHF
TRBV10-3	NA	NA	TRBJ2-3	TGTGCCATCAGTGGTACCGTCGATTCTTATTCCGATACGCAGTATTTT	CAISGTVDSYSDTQYF
TRBV29-1	NA	NA	TRBJ2-2	TGCAGCGTTGACGTCATAGACAGCAACACCGGGGAGCTGTTTTTT	CSVDVIDSNTGELFF
TRBV18	NA	NA	TRBJ1-1	TGTGCCAGCTCACCGGCACCACGGGCTGAAGCTTTCTTT	CASSPAPRAEAFF
TRBV2	NA	TRBD1	TRBJ2-2	TGTGCCAGCACCCGACACCGGGACAGAAACACCGGGGAGCTGTTTTTT	CASTRHRDRNTGELFF
TRBV15	NA	TRBD1	TRBJ2-7	TGTGCCACCAGCAGGGACAGGGGGCGTGAGCAGTACTTC	CATSRDRGREQYF
TRBV15	NA	TRBD1	TRBJ1-2	TGTGCCACCAGTATCCGGAGTTCCAGGGGGCAAGGCTACACCTTC	CATSIRSSRGQGYTF
TRBV7-9	NA	NA	TRBJ1-5	TGTGCCAGCAGCTTAGACCATGGGGCGTTAGGCAATCAGCCCCAGCATTTT	CASSLDHGALGNQPQHF
TRBV27	NA	TRBD1	TRBJ1-2	TGTGCCAGCAGCTCAACCGACAGGGGACATGGCTACACCTTC	CASSSTDRGHGYTF
TRBV7-2	NA	NA	TRBJ2-1	TGTGCCAGCAGCTTAGCGGCTAGCATCAGGATCTTC	CASSLAASIRIF
TRBV2	once	TRBD1	TRBJ1-2	TGTGCCAACGGACAGGGGGCGCGTGGCTACACCTTC	CANGQGARGYTF
TRBV6-2/TRBV6-3	NA	NA	TRBJ2-3	TGTGCCAGCACTAGGAGCGGGGATACGCAGTATTTT	CASTRSGDTQYF
TRBV10-3	NA	TRBD2	TRBJ2-1	TGTGCCATCAGTGACCTTAGGACTAGCGACAATGAGCAGTTCTTC	CAISDLRTSDNEQFF
TRBV30	NA	NA	TRBJ2-7	TGTGCCTGGAGTGCGGGTAAATACGAGCAGTACTTC	CAWSAGKYEQYF
TRBV6-5	NA	NA	TRBJ1-1	TGTGCCAGCAGTTACAAGGGGGGGAACACTGAAGCTTTCTTT	CASSYKGGNTEAFF
TRBV3-1	NA	NA	TRBJ2-7	TGTGCCAGCAGCCAACCCTACAACTACGAGCAGTACTTC	CASSQPYNYEQYF